The rows below give T cell receptor beta chains drawn from one sample of a study of Ad26.COV2.S vaccination and SARS-CoV-2 variants. Generated by immunoSEQ multiplex PCR, the TCRdb table keeps only in-frame clones and is missing some. The sample holds 300,000 to 400,000 clones, around 90% seen once. Material: peripheral blood, obtained in a trial of Ad26.COV2.S vaccine versus placebo. The receptors derive from a person between 18 and 65 years old who received the Ad26.COV2.S COVID-19 vaccine or a placebo. Each CDR3 is given with its conserved first and last residue. D genes are given only for firm matches. Some rows have no size entry. The others give once, few or many, or a class for an expanded clone.

V: TRBV27
J: TRBJ1-1
D: -
size: -
DNA: TGTGCCAGCAGTCCCCGGAGGGCTTTAGGTGTCACTGAAGCTTTCTTT
CDR3: CASSPRRALGVTEAFF

V: TRBV10-3
J: TRBJ1-2
D: TRBD1
size: -
DNA: TGTGCCATCAGTGGGGGACAGGGGAACTATGGCTACACCTTC
CDR3: CAISGGQGNYGYTF

V: TRBV27
J: TRBJ2-1
D: TRBD2
size: -
DNA: TGTGCCAGCAGTTTAACTAGCGGGGGGGTACATGAGCAGTTCTTC
CDR3: CASSLTSGGVHEQFF

V: TRBV4-3
J: TRBJ2-5
D: -
size: once
DNA: TGCGCCAGCAGCCGCGGGACGAGCCTTTTCGAGACCCAGTACTTC
CDR3: CASSRGTSLFETQYF

V: TRBV13
J: TRBJ1-2
D: TRBD1
size: -
DNA: TGTGCCAGCAGCGCCTACGGATCCCGGGACAGAGTTAACTATGGCTACACCTTC
CDR3: CASSAYGSRDRVNYGYTF

V: TRBV24-1
J: TRBJ2-1
D: TRBD2
size: -
DNA: TGTGCCACCAGTGGTTCTCCAAGCACTAGCGGGGGGGCCTCCTACAATGAGCAGTTCTTC
CDR3: CATSGSPSTSGGASYNEQFF

V: TRBV19
J: TRBJ2-1
D: -
size: once
DNA: TGTGCCAGTAGTATGTGGGACCTCGTCAATGAGCAGTTCTTC
CDR3: CASSMWDLVNEQFF

V: TRBV18
J: TRBJ2-5
D: -
size: once
DNA: TGTGCCAGCTCACCGGACGGCGGGATGGGGGGAGAGACCCAGTACTTC
CDR3: CASSPDGGMGGETQYF

V: TRBV27
J: TRBJ2-7
D: TRBD2
size: -
DNA: TGTGCCAGCAGTCTTCAAGCGGGAGAGCAGTACTTC
CDR3: CASSLQAGEQYF

V: TRBV6-5
J: TRBJ1-5
D: TRBD1
size: -
DNA: TGTGCCAGCACCCCCGGGACAGGGTCGAATCAGCCCCAGCATTTT
CDR3: CASTPGTGSNQPQHF

V: TRBV6-2/TRBV6-3
J: TRBJ2-1
D: TRBD2
size: -
DNA: TGTGCCAGCAGCCCGATTCGGGGGGGCTCCTACAATGAGCAGTTCTTC
CDR3: CASSPIRGGSYNEQFF

V: TRBV5-8
J: TRBJ1-5
D: -
size: -
DNA: TGTGCCAGCGGCCCTCGACAGTATAGCAATCAGCCCCAGCATTTT
CDR3: CASGPRQYSNQPQHF

V: TRBV7-9
J: TRBJ2-5
D: -
size: few
DNA: TGTGCCAGCAGCTTAGCCGCGGATGAGAAAGAGACCCAGTACTTC
CDR3: CASSLAADEKETQYF

V: TRBV29-1
J: TRBJ1-1
D: -
size: -
DNA: TGCAGCGTTTTCAGGGTAAGGCACACTGAAGCTTTCTTT
CDR3: CSVFRVRHTEAFF

V: TRBV7-7
J: TRBJ1-1
D: -
size: -
DNA: TGTGCCAGCAGCTTCGATTTGAACACTGAAGCTTTCTTT
CDR3: CASSFDLNTEAFF

V: TRBV24-1
J: TRBJ1-6
D: TRBD1
size: once
DNA: TGTGCCACCAGTCGGACAGGGGGCGGTTCACCCCTCCACTTT
CDR3: CATSRTGGGSPLHF

V: TRBV28
J: TRBJ2-3
D: -
size: -
DNA: TGTGCCAGCAGTTTATCAACGGCAGGGACAGATACGCAGTATTTT
CDR3: CASSLSTAGTDTQYF

V: TRBV2
J: TRBJ2-3
D: -
size: -
DNA: TGTGCCAGCAGTGCAGACGGTGATACGCAGTATTTT
CDR3: CASSADGDTQYF

V: TRBV4-1
J: TRBJ1-2
D: -
size: once
DNA: TGCGCCAGCAGCGAAGGCCCTAACTATGGCTACACCTTC
CDR3: CASSEGPNYGYTF

V: TRBV4-3
J: TRBJ2-7
D: TRBD1
size: few
DNA: TGCGCCAGCAGCCAGACGATCATTCGGGACAGGGGGCCGTCGAGCTCCTACGAGCAGTACTTC
CDR3: CASSQTIIRDRGPSSSYEQYF

V: TRBV14
J: TRBJ2-1
D: TRBD2
size: -
DNA: TGTGCCAGCAGCCAAGAGAAGCGGGAGGATGGGAATGAGCAGTTCTTC
CDR3: CASSQEKREDGNEQFF

V: TRBV6-5
J: TRBJ1-4
D: TRBD1
size: -
DNA: TGTGCCAGCAGTTCAAACGACAGGGGTTACGAAAAACTGTTTTTT
CDR3: CASSSNDRGYEKLFF

V: TRBV6-1
J: TRBJ1-1
D: TRBD1
size: -
DNA: TGTGCCAGCAGTGATTCAGGCAGGGGGCTTTGGGGGTACACTGAAGCTTTCTTT
CDR3: CASSDSGRGLWGYTEAFF

V: TRBV5-1
J: TRBJ2-3
D: -
size: -
DNA: TGCGCCAGCAGCTTGGCCCCCTCAGATACGCAGTATTTT
CDR3: CASSLAPSDTQYF

V: TRBV19
J: TRBJ1-5
D: -
size: -
DNA: TGTGCCAGTACCCAGTGGAGCAATCAGCCCCAGCATTTT
CDR3: CASTQWSNQPQHF

V: TRBV2
J: TRBJ2-7
D: -
size: -
DNA: TGTGCCAGCAGTCGGGACTTGTACGAGCAGTACTTC
CDR3: CASSRDLYEQYF

V: TRBV9
J: TRBJ2-5
D: TRBD1
size: -
DNA: TGTGCCAGCAGCGCACAGGGGAGAGAGGAGACCCAGTACTTC
CDR3: CASSAQGREETQYF

V: TRBV13
J: TRBJ1-4
D: TRBD1
size: -
DNA: TGTGCCAGCAGCCCCACAGGGGAGGCTACAACTAATGAAAAACTGTTTTTT
CDR3: CASSPTGEATTNEKLFF

V: TRBV6-6
J: TRBJ1-1
D: TRBD1
size: -
DNA: TGTGCCAGCAGTTGGTGGACAGGGGAGATCACTGAAGCTTTCTTT
CDR3: CASSWWTGEITEAFF

V: TRBV19
J: TRBJ2-1
D: -
size: -
DNA: TGTGCCAGTAGGGGAACCTACAATGAGCAGTTCTTC
CDR3: CASRGTYNEQFF

V: TRBV6-2/TRBV6-3
J: TRBJ2-1
D: TRBD2
size: -
DNA: TGTGCCAGCCGTTTAGCGGGGGACAATGAGCAGTTCTTC
CDR3: CASRLAGDNEQFF

V: TRBV6-1
J: TRBJ1-4
D: -
size: -
DNA: TGTGCCAGCAGTGAATGGACATCAACTAATGAAAAACTGTTTTTT
CDR3: CASSEWTSTNEKLFF

V: TRBV28
J: TRBJ2-2
D: TRBD2
size: -
DNA: TGTGCCAGCAGACCTAGCGGGGGGGCTCCCGGGGAGCTGTTTTTT
CDR3: CASRPSGGAPGELFF

V: TRBV21-1
J: TRBJ1-2
D: -
size: -
DNA: TGTGCCAGCAGCAAGCGGGGCCAGGGGGGACCCTATGGCTACACCTTC
CDR3: CASSKRGQGGPYGYTF

V: TRBV4-1
J: TRBJ1-2
D: -
size: -
DNA: TGCGCCAGCAGCCAAGAACGGATTGGGGCGTCCCACTATGGCTACACCTTC
CDR3: CASSQERIGASHYGYTF

V: TRBV4-3
J: TRBJ1-4
D: -
size: once
DNA: TGCGCCAGCAGCCGAGGGGGGGCTGATTTTGAAAAACTGTTTTTT
CDR3: CASSRGGADFEKLFF

V: TRBV5-6
J: TRBJ1-5
D: -
size: -
DNA: TGTGCCAGCACCTCCGGGCCCGACAATCAGCCCCAGCATTTT
CDR3: CASTSGPDNQPQHF

V: TRBV5-5
J: TRBJ2-3
D: -
size: -
DNA: TGTGCCAGCAGCCAATCTCGAAGCACAGATACGCAGTATTTT
CDR3: CASSQSRSTDTQYF

V: TRBV5-1
J: TRBJ1-1
D: -
size: -
DNA: TGCGCCAGCAGCTCAGGGGTGGGCAGGGCTAGGAACACTGAAGCTTTCTTT
CDR3: CASSSGVGRARNTEAFF